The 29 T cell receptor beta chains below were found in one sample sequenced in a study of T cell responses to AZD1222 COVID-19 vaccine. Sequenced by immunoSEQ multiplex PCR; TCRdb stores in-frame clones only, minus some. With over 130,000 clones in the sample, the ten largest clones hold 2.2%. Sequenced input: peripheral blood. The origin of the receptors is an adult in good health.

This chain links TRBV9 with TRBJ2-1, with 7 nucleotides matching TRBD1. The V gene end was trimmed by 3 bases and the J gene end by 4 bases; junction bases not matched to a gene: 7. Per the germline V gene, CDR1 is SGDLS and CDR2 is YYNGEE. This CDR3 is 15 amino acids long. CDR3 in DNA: TGTGCCAGCAGCGCCCGGGACAGTGGATACAATGAGCAGTTCTTC. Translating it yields CASSARDSGYNEQFF.

The CDR3 is CAWPRPDLTYEQYF. The CDR3 DNA reads TGTGCCTGGCCGCGACCGGACCTCACCTACGAGCAGTACTTC. The chain is built from TRBV30 and TRBJ2-7; unclear D gene. There are 14 residues in the CDR3. Germline-derived CDR1 and CDR2 are GTSNPN and SVGIG (reference sequence). Trimming removed 5 bases at V and 2 bases at J, with 16 bases between.

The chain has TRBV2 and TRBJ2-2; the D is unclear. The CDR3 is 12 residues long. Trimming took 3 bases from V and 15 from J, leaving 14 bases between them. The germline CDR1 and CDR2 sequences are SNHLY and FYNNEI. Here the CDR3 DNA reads TGTGCCAGCAGTGATTTGGTTCGTAGGATGTTTTTT. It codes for CASSDLVRRMFF.

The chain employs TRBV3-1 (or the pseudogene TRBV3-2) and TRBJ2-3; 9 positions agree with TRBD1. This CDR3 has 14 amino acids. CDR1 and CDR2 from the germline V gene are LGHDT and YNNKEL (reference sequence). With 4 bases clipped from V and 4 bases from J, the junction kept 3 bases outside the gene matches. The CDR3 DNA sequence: TGTGCCAGCAGCCGTGGACAGGGGCCAGATACGCAGTATTTT. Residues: CASSRGQGPDTQYF.

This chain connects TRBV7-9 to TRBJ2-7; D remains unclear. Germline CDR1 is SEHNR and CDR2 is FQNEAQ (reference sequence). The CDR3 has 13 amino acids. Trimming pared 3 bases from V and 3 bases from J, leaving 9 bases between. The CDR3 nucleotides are TGTGCCAGCAGCTTTCGGCAGTTCTACGAGCAGTACTTC. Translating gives CASSFRQFYEQYF.

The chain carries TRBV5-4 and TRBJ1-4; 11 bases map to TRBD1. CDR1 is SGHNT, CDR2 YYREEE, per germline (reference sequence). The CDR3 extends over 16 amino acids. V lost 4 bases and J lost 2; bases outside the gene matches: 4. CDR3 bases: TGTGCCAGCAGCACCCGGGACAGGGGGACTAATGAAAAACTGTTTTTT. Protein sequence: CASSTRDRGTNEKLFF.

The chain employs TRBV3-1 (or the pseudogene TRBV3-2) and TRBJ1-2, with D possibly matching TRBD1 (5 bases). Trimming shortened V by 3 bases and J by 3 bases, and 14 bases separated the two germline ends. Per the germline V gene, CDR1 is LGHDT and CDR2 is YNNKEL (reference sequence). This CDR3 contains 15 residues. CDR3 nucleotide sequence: TGTGCCAGCAGCCACAGGGATTGGGGCCACTATGGCTACACCTTC. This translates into CASSHRDWGHYGYTF.

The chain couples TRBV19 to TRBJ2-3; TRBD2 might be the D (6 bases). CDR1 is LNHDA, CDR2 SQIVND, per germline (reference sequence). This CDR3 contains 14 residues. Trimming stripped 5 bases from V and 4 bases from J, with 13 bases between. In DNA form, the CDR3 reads TGTGCCAGTAGTCTAGGGGACTTCTCAGATACGCAGTATTTT. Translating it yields CASSLGDFSDTQYF.

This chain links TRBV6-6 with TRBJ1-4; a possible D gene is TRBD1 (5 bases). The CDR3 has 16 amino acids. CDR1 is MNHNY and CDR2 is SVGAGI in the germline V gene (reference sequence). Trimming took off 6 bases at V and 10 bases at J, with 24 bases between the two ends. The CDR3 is CASSPSGTLGPIKLFF. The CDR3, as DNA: TGTGCCAGCAGCCCCTCTGGGACCTTGGGTCCAATAAAACTGTTTTTT.

The CDR3: CASSSGTGGIGNYGYTF. The CDR3 DNA reads as TGTGCCAGCAGCTCAGGGACAGGGGGCATCGGCAACTATGGCTACACCTTC. The chain employs TRBV11-3 and TRBJ1-2; TRBD1 matches at 12 bases. CDR1 is SGHNT, CDR2 YENEEA, per germline. J was trimmed by 2 bases and V by 4 bases; bases with no gene match: 8. The CDR3 consists of 17 residues.

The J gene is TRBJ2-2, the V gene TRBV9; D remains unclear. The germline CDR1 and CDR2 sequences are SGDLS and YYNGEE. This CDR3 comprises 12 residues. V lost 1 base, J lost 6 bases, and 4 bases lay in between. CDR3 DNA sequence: TGTGCCAGCAGCGTACTCGCCGGGGAGCTGTTTTTT. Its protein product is CASSVLAGELFF.

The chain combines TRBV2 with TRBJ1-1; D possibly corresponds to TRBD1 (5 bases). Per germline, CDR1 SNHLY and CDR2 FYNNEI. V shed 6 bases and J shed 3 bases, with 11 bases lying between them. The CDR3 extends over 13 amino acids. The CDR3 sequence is CASRRGSHTEAFF. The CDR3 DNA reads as TGTGCCAGCAGGCGGGGGTCGCACACTGAAGCTTTCTTT. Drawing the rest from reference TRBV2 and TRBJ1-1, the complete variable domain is EPEVTQTPSHQVTQMGQEVILRCVPISNHLYFYWYRQILGQKVEFLVSFYNNEISEKSEIFDDQFSVERPDGSNFTLKIRSTKLEDSAMYFCASRRGSHTEAFFGQGTRLTVV.

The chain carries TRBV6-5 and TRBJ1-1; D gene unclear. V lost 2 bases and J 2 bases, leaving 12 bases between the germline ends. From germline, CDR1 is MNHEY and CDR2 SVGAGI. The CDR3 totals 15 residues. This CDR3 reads CASSYRIGRNTEAFF. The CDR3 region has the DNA TGTGCCAGCAGTTACCGGATAGGGCGAAACACTGAAGCTTTCTTT.

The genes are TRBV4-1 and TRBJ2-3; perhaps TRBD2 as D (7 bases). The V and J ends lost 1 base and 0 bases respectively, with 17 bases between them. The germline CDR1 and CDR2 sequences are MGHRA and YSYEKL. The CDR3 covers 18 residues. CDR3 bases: TGCGCCAGCAGCCAAGGAGGAATTGCGGGGGCCAGCACAGATACGCAGTATTTT. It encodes CASSQGGIAGASTDTQYF.

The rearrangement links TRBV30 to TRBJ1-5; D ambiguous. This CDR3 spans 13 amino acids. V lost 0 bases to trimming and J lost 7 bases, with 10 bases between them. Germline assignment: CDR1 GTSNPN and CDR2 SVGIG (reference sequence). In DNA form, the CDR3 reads TGTGCCTGGAGTGTACCAGGAGGCCAGCCCCAGCATTTT. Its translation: CAWSVPGGQPQHF.

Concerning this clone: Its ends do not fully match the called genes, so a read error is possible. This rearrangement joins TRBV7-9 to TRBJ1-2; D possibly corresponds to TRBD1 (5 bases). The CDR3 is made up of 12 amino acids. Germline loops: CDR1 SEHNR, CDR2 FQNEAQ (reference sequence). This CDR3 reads CASSHPKGRAYF. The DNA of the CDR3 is TGTGCCAGCAGCCACCCTAAGGGGCGGGCCTACTTC. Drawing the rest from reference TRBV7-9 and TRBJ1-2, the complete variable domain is DTGVSQNPRHKITKRGQNVTFRCDPISEHNRLYWYRQTLGQGPEFLTYFQNEAQLEKSRLLSDRFSAERPKGSFSTLEIQRTEQGDSAMYLCASSHPKGRAYFGSGTRLTVV.

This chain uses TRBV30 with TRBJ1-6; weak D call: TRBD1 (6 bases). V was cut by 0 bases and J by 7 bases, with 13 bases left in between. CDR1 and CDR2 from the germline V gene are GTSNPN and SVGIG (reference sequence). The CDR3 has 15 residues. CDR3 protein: CAWSVRGAENSPLHF. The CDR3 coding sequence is TGTGCCTGGAGTGTTCGGGGGGCCGAAAATTCACCCCTCCACTTT.

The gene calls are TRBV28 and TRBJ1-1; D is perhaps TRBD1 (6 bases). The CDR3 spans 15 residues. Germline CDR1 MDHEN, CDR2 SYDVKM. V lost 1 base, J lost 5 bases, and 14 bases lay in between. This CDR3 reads CASSLSTGQGTEAFF. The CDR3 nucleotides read TGTGCCAGCAGTTTATCAACAGGGCAGGGGACTGAAGCTTTCTTT.

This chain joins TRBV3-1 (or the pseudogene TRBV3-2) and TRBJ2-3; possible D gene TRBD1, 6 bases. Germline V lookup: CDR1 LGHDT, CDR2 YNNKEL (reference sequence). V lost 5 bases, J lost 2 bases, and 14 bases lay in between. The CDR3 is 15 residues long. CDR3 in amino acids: CASSERQDFTDTQYF. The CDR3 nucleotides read TGTGCCAGCAGCGAAAGACAGGACTTCACAGATACGCAGTATTTT.

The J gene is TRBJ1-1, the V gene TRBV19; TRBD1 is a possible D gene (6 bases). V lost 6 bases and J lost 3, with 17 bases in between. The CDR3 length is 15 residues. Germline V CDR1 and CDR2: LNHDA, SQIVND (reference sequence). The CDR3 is CASSSPGGPYTEAFF. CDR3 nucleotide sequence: TGTGCCAGTAGCTCTCCTGGGGGCCCATACACTGAAGCTTTCTTT.

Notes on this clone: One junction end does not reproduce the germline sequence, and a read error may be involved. For the CDR3, the DNA is TGTACCAGTAGTACATTCAGTCAGGGGTCCGAGACCCAGTACTTC. Amino acids: CTSSTFSQGSETQYF. V usage is TRBV19 and J usage is TRBJ2-5; maybe TRBD1 (6 bases). The CDR3 runs to 15 residues. Germline CDR1 reads LNHDA; CDR2 reads SQIVND (reference sequence).

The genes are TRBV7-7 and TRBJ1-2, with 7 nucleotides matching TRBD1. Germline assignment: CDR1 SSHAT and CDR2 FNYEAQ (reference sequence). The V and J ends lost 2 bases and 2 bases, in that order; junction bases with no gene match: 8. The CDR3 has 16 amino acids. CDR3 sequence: CASSLRGQPSNYGYTF. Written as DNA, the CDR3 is TGTGCCAGCAGCTTAAGGGGACAGCCATCCAACTATGGCTACACCTTC.

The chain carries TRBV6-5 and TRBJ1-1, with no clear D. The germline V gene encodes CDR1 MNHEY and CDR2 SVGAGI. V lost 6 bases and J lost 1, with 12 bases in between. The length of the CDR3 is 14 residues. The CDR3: CASSLLGTNTEAFF. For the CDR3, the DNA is TGTGCCAGCAGCCTTCTGGGAACGAACACTGAAGCTTTCTTT.

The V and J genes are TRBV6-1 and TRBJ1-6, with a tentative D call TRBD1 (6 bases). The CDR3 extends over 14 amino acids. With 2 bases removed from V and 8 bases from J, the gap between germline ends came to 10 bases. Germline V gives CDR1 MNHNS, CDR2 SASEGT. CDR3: CASSEQDSDSPLHF. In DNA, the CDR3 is TGTGCCAGCAGTGAACAGGACAGCGATTCACCCCTCCACTTT.

The CDR3 sequence is CASSLAYVPGHGYTF. As DNA, the CDR3 is TGTGCCAGCAGCTTAGCCTACGTACCGGGGCATGGCTACACCTTC. This rearrangement joins TRBV7-8 to TRBJ1-2, with a tentative D call TRBD1 (5 bases). The germline V gene encodes CDR1 SGHVS and CDR2 FQNEAQ. Trimming pared 0 bases from V and 6 bases from J, leaving 14 bases between. The length of the CDR3 is 15 residues.

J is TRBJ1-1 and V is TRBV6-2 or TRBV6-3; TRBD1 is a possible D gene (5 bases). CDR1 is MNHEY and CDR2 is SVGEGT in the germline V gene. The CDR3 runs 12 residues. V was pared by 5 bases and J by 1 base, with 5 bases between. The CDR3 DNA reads TGTGCCAGCAGTGGACAGAACACTGAAGCTTTCTTT. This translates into CASSGQNTEAFF.

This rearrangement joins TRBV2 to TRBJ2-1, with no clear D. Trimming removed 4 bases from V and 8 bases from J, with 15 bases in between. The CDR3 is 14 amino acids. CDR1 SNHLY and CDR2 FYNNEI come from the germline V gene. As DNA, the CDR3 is TGTGCCAGCAGTGTTGACGAGTCGACGGATGAGCAGTTCTTC. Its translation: CASSVDESTDEQFF.

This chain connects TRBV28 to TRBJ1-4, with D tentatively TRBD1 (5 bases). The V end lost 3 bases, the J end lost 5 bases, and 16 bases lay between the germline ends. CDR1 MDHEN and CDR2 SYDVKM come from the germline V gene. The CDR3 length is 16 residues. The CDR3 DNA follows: TGTGCCAGCAGTTTGTCCAGGAATTGGGGGAATGAAAAACTGTTTTTT. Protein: CASSLSRNWGNEKLFF.

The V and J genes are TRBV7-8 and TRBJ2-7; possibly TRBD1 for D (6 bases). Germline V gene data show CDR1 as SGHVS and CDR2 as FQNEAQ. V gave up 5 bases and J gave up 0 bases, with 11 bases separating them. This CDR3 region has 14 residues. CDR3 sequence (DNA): TGTGCCAGCAGCCCCGGGACACTCTCCTACGAGCAGTACTTC. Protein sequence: CASSPGTLSYEQYF.